Presented here are 25 T cell receptor beta chains from one specimen sequenced in a study of T-cell memory formation after mild COVID-19. A single record per CDR3 protein comes from TCRdb applying MiXCR to the 5' RACE reads. The table includes 150,000 to 200,000 distinct CDR3 sequences, around 10% detected once. The sequenced sample was PBMCs or a T cell subset sorted from them (not recorded which). These receptors were collected from a man aged 18 to 35 who had mild COVID-19 (a few samples of this study predate the infection). Cell type and time point are not known.

The rearrangement uses TRBV5-1 and TRBJ1-2; 8 nucleotides align to TRBD1. Trimming took 3 bases from V and 6 from J; bases not matched to a gene: 1. Germline V gene data show CDR1 as SGHRS and CDR2 as YFSETQ. The length of the CDR3 is 12 residues. CDR3 DNA: TGCGCCAGCAGCTCGGACAGGGATGGCTACACCTTC. This codes for CASSSDRDGYTF.

This clonotype has only a few counts. The junction shows a germline mismatch at one end, possibly a read error. The chain links TRBV6-5 to TRBJ1-5; no clear D gene. Germline CDR1 is MNHEY and CDR2 is SVGAGI. The CDR3 length is 11 residues. The CDR3 reads CASSYRWPRDF. The CDR3 DNA is TGTGCCAGCAGTTACCGCTGGCCCCGGGATTTT.

This clonotype has a handful of counts. The chain uses TRBV27 and TRBJ2-3; 8 bases fit TRBD1. CDR1 and CDR2 (germline): MNHEY, SMNVEV (reference sequence). Trimming took 5 bases from V and 2 from J; bases not matched to a gene: 9. This CDR3 comprises 16 residues. The CDR3 bases are TGTGCCAGCAGTCGACTACAGGGGGTCCTCACAGATACGCAGTATTTT. Encoded protein: CASSRLQGVLTDTQYF.

The chain carries TRBV28 and TRBJ2-1; 8 nucleotides align to TRBD2. The CDR3 is 14 residues long. Germline-derived CDR1 and CDR2 are MDHEN and SYDVKM. J was trimmed by 4 bases and V by 7 bases; bases with no gene match: 6. The CDR3 sequence: CASTSGGGYNEQFF. CDR3 sequence (DNA): TGTGCCAGCACCTCCGGGGGGGGGTACAATGAGCAGTTCTTC.

This clonotype has only a few counts. The V gene is TRBV6-2 or TRBV6-3, the J gene TRBJ2-3; tentative D call: TRBD2 (6 bases). Looked up from germline, CDR1 is MNHEY and CDR2 is SVGEGT. The CDR3 is made up of 14 amino acids. Trimming took off 3 bases at V and 5 bases at J, with 12 bases between the two ends. CDR3 coding DNA: TGTGCCAGCAGTTATCGGGGGAAGGAAGATACGCAGTATTTT. Translating it yields CASSYRGKEDTQYF.

The chain uses TRBV7-2 and TRBJ2-3; possible D gene TRBD1, 6 bases. Germline V lookup: CDR1 SGHTA, CDR2 FQGNSA. The CDR3 runs to 15 residues. V was cut by 4 bases and J by 2 bases, with 13 bases left in between. This CDR3 is CASSSPRTATDTQYF. The CDR3 coding sequence is TGTGCCAGCAGCTCTCCTCGGACAGCCACAGATACGCAGTATTTT. Full variable domain (outside the CDR3, taken from reference TRBV7-2 and TRBJ2-3): GAGVSQSPSNKVTEKGKDVELRCDPISGHTALYWYRQSLGQGLEFLIYFQGNSAPDKSGLPSDRFSAERTGGSVSTLTIQRTQQEDSAVYLCASSSPRTATDTQYFGPGTRLTVL.

The chain couples TRBV20-1 to TRBJ2-3; D may match TRBD1 or TRBD2 (5 bases each). CDR3 size: 14 residues. Trimming pared 2 bases from V and 0 bases from J, leaving 9 bases between. Germline CDR1 DFQATT, CDR2 SNEGSKA (reference sequence). In DNA, the CDR3 is TGCAGTGCTAGAAGAGGGGCTAGCACAGATACGCAGTATTTT. Translated: CSARRGASTDTQYF.

This clonotype was observed a few times. V usage is TRBV12-5 and J usage is TRBJ2-2; 10 nucleotides align to TRBD1. Losses at the gene ends were 5 bases for V and 6 bases for J; bases not matched to a gene: 3. Germline V gene lookup returns CDR1 LGHNT and CDR2 FRNRAP. The CDR3 totals 14 residues. Written as DNA, the CDR3 is TGTGCTAGTGGTCCGGGACAGGGGTCCGGGGAGCTGTTTTTT. Translating it yields CASGPGQGSGELFF.

The J gene is TRBJ2-5, the V gene TRBV7-2; D is perhaps TRBD1 or TRBD2 (6 bases each). Germline CDR1 and CDR2: SGHTA and FQGNSA. V was cut by 5 bases and J by 4 bases, with 17 bases left in between. The CDR3 totals 15 residues. The CDR3 DNA sequence: TGTGCCAGCAGCAATAGCGAGGGGGGCTCAGAGACCCAGTACTTC. Residues: CASSNSEGGSETQYF.

The chain uses TRBV7-8 and TRBJ1-3; D is unresolved. CDR1 is SGHVS and CDR2 is FQNEAQ in the germline V gene. Between the trimmed V and J ends, which lost 4 bases and 8 bases, there was a span of 18 bases. This CDR3 has 15 amino acids. The CDR3 protein is CASSSYTAHSDTIYF. The CDR3 nucleotides are TGTGCCAGCAGCTCTTATACAGCCCATTCAGACACCATATATTTT.

The J gene is TRBJ2-1, the V gene TRBV7-3; 11 bases map to TRBD2. Losses at the gene ends were 4 bases for V and 5 bases for J; bases not matched to a gene: 10. Germline CDR1 is SGHTA and CDR2 is FQGTGA. This CDR3 has 17 residues. The CDR3 loop is CASSSRRLAGGHNEQFF. In DNA, the CDR3 is TGTGCCAGCAGCTCTCGCCGGCTAGCGGGGGGTCACAATGAGCAGTTCTTC. The full variable domain, completed using reference TRBV7-3 and TRBJ2-1, is GAGVSQTPSNKVTEKGKYVELRCDPISGHTALYWYRQSLGQGPEFLIYFQGTGAADDSGLPNDRFFAVRPEGSVSTLKIQRTERGDSAVYLCASSSRRLAGGHNEQFFGPGTRLTVL.

The table lists this clonotype with a few counts. The chain employs TRBV4-3 and TRBJ1-2, with D perhaps matching TRBD1 (6 bases). Trimming stripped 5 bases from V and 7 bases from J, with 17 bases between. Germline CDR1 reads LGHNA; CDR2 reads YSLEER. The CDR3 loop spans 14 amino acids. CDR3 sequence reads: CASSYRVVTAGYTF. CDR3 bases: TGCGCCAGCAGCTACAGGGTAGTTACAGCTGGCTACACCTTC.

This clonotype was counted many times. The chain couples TRBV7-8 to TRBJ2-3, with D possibly TRBD2 on 6 matching bases. Trimming left V 4 bases short and J 0 bases short, with 11 bases between. The CDR3 has 15 amino acids. From germline, CDR1 is SGHVS and CDR2 FQNEAQ. This CDR3 is CASSYSGPSTDTQYF. For the CDR3, the DNA is TGTGCCAGCAGCTATAGCGGACCTAGCACAGATACGCAGTATTTT.

This chain uses TRBV9 with TRBJ2-1; no clear D gene. Germline CDR1 SGDLS, CDR2 YYNGEE. The V gene lost 3 bases and the J gene lost 8 bases, with 3 bases spanning the gap. This CDR3 is 10 amino acids long. CDR3 bases: TGTGCCAGCAGCGGCGATGAGCAGTTCTTC. This translates into CASSGDEQFF.

The V and J genes are TRBV5-1 and TRBJ1-1; D is unresolved. The germline gives CDR1 SGHRS, CDR2 YFSETQ. The CDR3 loop spans 14 amino acids. V was trimmed by 6 bases and J by 3 bases, leaving 15 bases between them. The CDR3 nucleotides read TGCGCCAGCACCCCCGTCCGGAGCGACACTGAAGCTTTCTTT. Its translation is CASTPVRSDTEAFF.

The CDR3 DNA reads as TGTGCCAGCAGTTTAGGTTTGGCCTACGAGCAGTACGTC. Translated: CASSLGLAYEQYV. The chain uses TRBV28 and TRBJ2-7; D unclear. V gave up 2 bases and J gave up 2 bases, with 7 bases separating them. The V gene's germline CDR1 is MDHEN and CDR2 SYDVKM. This CDR3 is 13 amino acids long.

The gene calls are TRBV5-1 and TRBJ2-5; 8 bases are a match to TRBD1. The V gene's germline CDR1 is SGHRS and CDR2 YFSETQ. This CDR3 is built from 15 residues. V shed 4 bases and J 1 base; nucleotides not matched to a gene: 6. The CDR3 loop reads CASSQDRVGQETQYF. CDR3 DNA sequence: TGCGCCAGCAGCCAGGACAGGGTGGGCCAAGAGACCCAGTACTTC.

The chain recombines TRBV6-5 with TRBJ2-7, with D possibly TRBD1 on 5 matching bases. The germline V and J ends were trimmed by 6 bases and 0 bases, with 15 bases remaining between them. CDR3 length: 15 amino acids. The germline V gene encodes CDR1 MNHEY and CDR2 SVGAGI. The chain's CDR3 is CASSPAPGSSYEQYF. Here the CDR3 DNA reads TGTGCCAGCAGCCCCGCTCCAGGGTCCTCCTACGAGCAGTACTTC.

J is TRBJ2-7 and V is TRBV27, with TRBD1 matching 7 bases. The trim removed 4 bases at V and 1 base at J, leaving 4 bases unmatched. This CDR3 spans 14 amino acids. From germline, CDR1 is MNHEY and CDR2 SMNVEV (reference sequence). The CDR3 DNA sequence: TGTGCCAGCAGTTCGAAGACAGGGTCCTACGAGCAGTACTTC. It specifies CASSSKTGSYEQYF.

This chain joins TRBV20-1 and TRBJ1-5; D is ambiguous. CDR3 length: 15 amino acids. The ends were cut back, 5 bases at V and 3 bases at J, with 17 bases in the middle. Germline CDR1 is DFQATT and CDR2 is SNEGSKA (reference sequence). The CDR3 protein is CSALRPVGDNQPQHF. CDR3 sequence (DNA): TGCAGTGCTCTTCGTCCGGTAGGCGACAATCAGCCCCAGCATTTT.

Ten or more counts support this clonotype. The V gene is TRBV7-3, the J gene TRBJ2-2; 9 nucleotides match TRBD1. CDR1 SGHTA and CDR2 FQGTGA come from the germline V gene. The CDR3 has 15 residues. With 5 bases clipped from V and 4 bases from J, the junction kept 5 bases outside the gene matches. In DNA form, the CDR3 reads TGTGCCAGCAGCCGCGGGACAGGGCTCACCGGGGAGCTGTTTTTT. Its protein is CASSRGTGLTGELFF.

This chain links TRBV20-1 with TRBJ1-1; D call uncertain. With 1 base removed from V and 1 base from J, the gap between germline ends came to 4 bases. This CDR3 has 12 residues. In germline, CDR1 is DFQATT, CDR2 SNEGSKA (reference sequence). The CDR3 protein is CSARAGNTEAFF. As DNA, the CDR3 is TGCAGTGCTAGAGCAGGGAACACTGAAGCTTTCTTT.

This sequence joins TRBV3-1 and TRBJ1-5; the D gene is possibly TRBD1 (6 bases). V was trimmed by 2 bases and J by 6 bases, leaving 14 bases between them. The CDR3 covers 15 residues. The germline CDR1 and CDR2 sequences are LGHDT and YNNKEL (reference sequence). CDR3 DNA: TGTGCCAGCAGCCAATTGCCAGGAGGGGGTCAGCCCCAGCATTTT. Translated: CASSQLPGGGQPQHF.

At least ten counts were recorded for this clonotype. The chain combines TRBV6-2 or TRBV6-3 with TRBJ2-5; D unclear. This CDR3 region has 12 residues. Between the trimmed V and J ends, which lost 2 bases and 6 bases, there was a span of 7 bases. Germline assignment: CDR1 MNHEY and CDR2 SVGEGT. CDR3 DNA sequence: TGTGCCAGCAGTTACCCGGAACAGACCCAGTACTTC. Translation gives CASSYPEQTQYF.

This clonotype was detected only a few times. The chain links TRBV7-2 to TRBJ1-1; tentative D call: TRBD1 (5 bases). Germline V gene lookup returns CDR1 SGHTA and CDR2 FQGNSA. CDR3 length equals 13 residues. With 3 bases removed from V and 5 bases from J, the gap between germline ends came to 10 bases. CDR3 DNA: TGTGCCAGCAGCTTCGGGGCCCCGACTGAAGCTTTCTTT. The encoded protein is CASSFGAPTEAFF.